This TCR beta chain was recovered during a study of cytomegalovirus exposure and HLA in healthy donors. About the research overall: Falling in the Caucasian-associated ancestry cluster were roughly 80% of approximately 400 genotyped donors.

The study ran its PCR with 60 Vbeta and 13 Jbeta primers. Measured with immunoSEQ multiplex PCR; TCRdb has only the in-frame clones, and not every one. The sample includes fewer than 200,000 clones, roughly 80% seen only once; the top ten take approximately 2.1%. The V segment lost 3 bases and the J segment 3 bases; nucleotides outside the gene matches: 1. CDR1 GTSNPN and CDR2 SVGIG come from the germline V gene (reference sequence). The CDR3 is made up of 12 amino acids. About this clone itself: The antigen remains undetermined.

General study points: Most TCR sequences were rare, but some public TCRs occurred in many donors.

The clonotype originates from a male donor in good health and CMV-seronegative. J is TRBJ1-1 and V is TRBV30, with TRBD1 matching over 7 bases. The sample taken for sequencing was PBMCs. Here the CDR3 reads CAWRGGDTEAFF. The CDR3 DNA sequence: TGTGCCTGGAGAGGGGGCGACACTGAAGCTTTCTTT.